The 25 T cell receptor beta chains presented below share a single source sample, sequenced in a study of shared clonotypes between healthy human individuals. CD45RO-negative cells were positively selected for CCR7, leaving out terminally differentiated effector memory CD45RA+ cells. Repertoires were generated with immunoSEQ multiplex PCR, while TCRdb's copy carries only in-frame clones and drops some. This sample yields around 2,000,000 clones, of which approximately 94% are seen a single time; around 1.7% belongs to the top ten. Sample: naive CD8+ T cells from PBMCs. The receptors shown here come from a man between 18 and 29 years old in good health. Some clones in this sample may be carry-over from other donors' samples.

The chain uses TRBV30 and TRBJ2-3; the D gene is possibly TRBD1 (6 bases). Between the trimmed V and J ends, which lost 0 bases and 2 bases, there was a span of 12 bases. The CDR3 is made up of 15 amino acids. Germline V gene data show CDR1 as GTSNPN and CDR2 as SVGIG (reference sequence). The CDR3 bases are TGTGCCTGGAGTGTATACAGGGTTGACACAGATACGCAGTATTTT. Amino acid sequence: CAWSVYRVDTDTQYF.

The chain carries TRBV29-1 and TRBJ2-1; no firm D call. The CDR3 spans 12 residues. The V and J ends lost 8 bases and 5 bases respectively, with 13 bases between them. CDR1 is SQVTM, CDR2 ANQGSEA, per germline. CDR3 amino acids: CSSRAYNNEQFF. The CDR3 DNA follows: TGCAGCTCCCGGGCCTACAACAATGAGCAGTTCTTC.

V gene TRBV5-4 combines with J gene TRBJ2-7; D is perhaps TRBD2 (6 bases). The germline gives CDR1 SGHNT, CDR2 YYREEE (reference sequence). The CDR3 length is 14 residues. V lost 4 bases and J lost 2, with 13 bases in between. CDR3 loop: CASSGGTDPYEQYF. Here the CDR3 DNA reads TGTGCCAGCAGCGGGGGGACCGACCCCTACGAGCAGTACTTC.

The chain is built from TRBV11-2 and TRBJ1-1; 12 positions agree with TRBD1. The CDR3 has 16 amino acids. The germline gives CDR1 SGHAT, CDR2 FQNNGV. V shed 8 bases, J shed 4 bases, and the junction held 11 bases outside the gene matches. The CDR3 DNA reads TGTGCCAGCCGCATATGGGACAGGGGGCACGTCACTGAAGCTTTCTTT. It is translated as CASRIWDRGHVTEAFF.

As concerns this clone: This sample includes further DNA sequences coding for the same CDR3. J is TRBJ2-7 and V is TRBV6-1; D is unresolved. This CDR3 has 12 residues. From germline, CDR1 is MNHNS and CDR2 SASEGT. V shed 3 bases and J shed 1 base, with 4 bases lying between them. The CDR3 bases are TGTGCCAGCAGTGATTTGTCCTACGAGCAGTACTTC. Its protein product is CASSDLSYEQYF.

The rearrangement joins TRBV9 to TRBJ2-3; 9 bases map to TRBD1. Germline CDR1 reads SGDLS; CDR2 reads YYNGEE. The CDR3 contains 14 residues. The junction had 4 bases not matched to a gene; V was cut back by 3 bases and J by 5 bases. CDR3 in amino acids: CASSEWTGEDTQYF. The CDR3 DNA reads TGTGCCAGCAGCGAGTGGACAGGGGAAGATACGCAGTATTTT.

The V and J genes are TRBV28 and TRBJ2-1; D ambiguous. The CDR3 spans 9 residues. The germline CDR1 and CDR2 sequences are MDHEN and SYDVKM. V was cut by 5 bases and J by 7 bases, with 0 bases left in between. CDR3 protein: CASSNEQFF. The CDR3 DNA reads TGTGCCAGCAGTAATGAGCAGTTCTTC.

The chain is built from TRBV4-3 and TRBJ1-1; D possibly corresponds to TRBD1 (5 bases). CDR3 length: 16 residues. V was pared by 4 bases and J by 0 bases, with 15 bases between. In germline, CDR1 is LGHNA, CDR2 YSLEER. CDR3 DNA sequence: TGCGCCAGCAGCCCCTCGTTAGGGACTATGAACACTGAAGCTTTCTTT. The encoded protein is CASSPSLGTMNTEAFF.

The chain has TRBV19 and TRBJ2-1, with a possible D match to TRBD2 (6 bases). The CDR3 spans 16 residues. Trimming pared 2 bases from V and 8 bases from J, leaving 19 bases between. Per the germline V gene, CDR1 is LNHDA and CDR2 is SQIVND (reference sequence). The CDR3, as DNA: TGTGCCAGTAGTATAAGTAGAGCGGTCCCGGGGGATGAGCAGTTCTTC. This sequence encodes CASSISRAVPGDEQFF.

The chain combines TRBV7-2 with TRBJ2-7; D remains ambiguous. Germline CDR1 reads SGHTA; CDR2 reads FQGNSA. The V gene lost 1 base and the J gene lost 2 bases, with 9 bases spanning the gap. The CDR3 runs 14 residues. The CDR3 reads CASSLDATTYEQYF. CDR3 nucleotide sequence: TGTGCCAGCAGCTTAGATGCTACTACCTACGAGCAGTACTTC.

The chain carries TRBV29-1 and TRBJ1-2; D unresolved. CDR3 size: 11 residues. The V gene lost 7 bases and the J gene lost 4 bases, with 10 bases spanning the gap. The germline CDR1 and CDR2 sequences are SQVTM and ANQGSEA. CDR3 DNA: TGCAGCGCCCGGGAGATCTATGGCTACACCTTC. Amino acids: CSAREIYGYTF.

This clone was recorded only once. This chain uses TRBV19 with TRBJ1-5; tentative D call: TRBD1 (5 bases). The V gene lost 3 bases and the J gene lost 5 bases, with 11 bases spanning the gap. The CDR3 has 14 residues. The germline V gene encodes CDR1 LNHDA and CDR2 SQIVND (reference sequence). CDR3 in amino acids: CASSMGLLYQPQHF. As DNA, the CDR3 is TGTGCCAGTAGTATGGGACTATTGTATCAGCCCCAGCATTTT.

V and J are TRBV7-9 and TRBJ1-1, with D possibly TRBD1 on 5 matching bases. The CDR3 consists of 17 residues. The V end lost 0 bases, the J end lost 3 bases, and 17 bases lay between the germline ends. Looked up from germline, CDR1 is SEHNR and CDR2 is FQNEAQ (reference sequence). CDR3 loop: CASSLAFGAGWDTEAFF. Written as DNA, the CDR3 is TGTGCCAGCAGCTTAGCCTTCGGGGCGGGTTGGGACACTGAAGCTTTCTTT.

The chain employs TRBV7-6 and TRBJ2-6; D call uncertain. The CDR3 is 18 amino acids. The V gene lost 5 bases and the J gene lost 0 bases, with 17 bases spanning the gap. CDR1 and CDR2 from the germline V gene are SGHVS and FNYEAQ. DNA for the CDR3: TGTGCCAGCAGCCCGCACCCCCTCCAGGTCTCTGGGGCCAACGTCCTGACTTTC. Its protein is CASSPHPLQVSGANVLTF. Full variable domain (remainder filled in from reference TRBV7-6 and TRBJ2-6): GAGVSQSPRYKVTKRGQDVALRCDPISGHVSLYWYRQALGQGPEFLTYFNYEAQQDKSGLPNDRFSAERPEGSISTLTIQRTEQRDSAMYRCASSPHPLQVSGANVLTFGAGSRLTVL.

With regard to this clone: This CDR3 is also generated by other DNA sequences in the sample. V gene TRBV5-1 combines with J gene TRBJ2-7; TRBD1 agrees at 8 bases. The CDR3 has 14 amino acids. In germline, CDR1 is SGHRS, CDR2 YFSETQ. J was trimmed by 1 base and V by 3 bases; bases with no gene match: 3. CDR3 in amino acids: CASSSRQGSYEQYF. CDR3 coding DNA: TGCGCCAGCAGCTCCAGACAGGGGTCCTACGAGCAGTACTTC. Full variable domain (outside the CDR3, taken from reference TRBV5-1 and TRBJ2-7): KAGVTQTPRYLIKTRGQQVTLSCSPISGHRSVSWYQQTPGQGLQFLFEYFSETQRNKGNFPGRFSGRQFSNSRSEMNVSTLELGDSALYLCASSSRQGSYEQYFGPGTRLTVT.

V usage is TRBV20-1 and J usage is TRBJ2-1, with a possible D match to TRBD2 (6 bases). V lost 7 bases to trimming and J lost 7 bases, with 11 bases between them. Germline values: CDR1 DFQATT, CDR2 SNEGSKA (reference sequence). CDR3 size: 11 residues. The CDR3 DNA follows: TGCAGTGGGAGGGCCGATAATGAGCAGTTCTTC. Translation gives CSGRADNEQFF.

The chain employs TRBV6-1 and TRBJ1-5; D perhaps matches TRBD1 (5 bases). The CDR3 totals 15 residues. Germline V gene sequence: CDR1 MNHNS, CDR2 SASEGT. Trimming removed 2 bases at V and 5 bases at J, with 13 bases between. CDR3 region: CASSEYAGTHQPQHF. The CDR3 DNA reads TGTGCCAGCAGTGAATACGCAGGGACCCATCAGCCCCAGCATTTT.

The rearrangement uses TRBV6-5 and TRBJ1-4; a weak D match, TRBD1 (5 bases). Trimming removed 0 bases at V and 8 bases at J, with 16 bases between. The CDR3 is 16 amino acids. Germline V gives CDR1 MNHEY, CDR2 SVGAGI. The DNA of the CDR3 is TGTGCCAGCAGTTACTCGACGCCAGGGTTCGGAGAAAAACTGTTTTTT. This gives the protein CASSYSTPGFGEKLFF.

The genes are TRBV28 and TRBJ1-2, with unresolved D. This CDR3 is 15 amino acids long. The germline V gene encodes CDR1 MDHEN and CDR2 SYDVKM. V was cut by 6 bases and J by 4 bases, with 18 bases left in between. The CDR3 loop reads CASSPKLDRLYGYTF. For the CDR3, the DNA is TGTGCCAGCAGCCCAAAGCTGGACCGACTCTATGGCTACACCTTC.

This rearrangement joins TRBV9 to TRBJ2-3; D remains unclear. This CDR3 region has 14 residues. Germline V lookup: CDR1 SGDLS, CDR2 YYNGEE. The V and J ends lost 0 bases and 1 base respectively, with 6 bases between them. The CDR3 sequence is CASSVGYGTDTQYF. Here the CDR3 DNA reads TGTGCCAGCAGCGTAGGATACGGCACAGATACGCAGTATTTT.

The gene calls are TRBV30 and TRBJ2-7; no clear D gene. The CDR3 has 11 residues. Germline values: CDR1 GTSNPN, CDR2 SVGIG (reference sequence). Trimming stripped 2 bases from V and 5 bases from J, with 7 bases between. In nucleotides, the CDR3 is TGTGCCTGGAGTCTTAAGGACGAGCAGTACTTC. Translating gives CAWSLKDEQYF.

This clone appeared a single time. V and J are TRBV11-2 and TRBJ2-7, with 10 bases matching TRBD2. J lost 5 bases, V lost 4 bases, and 8 bases had no gene match. Germline CDR1 SGHAT, CDR2 FQNNGV. The CDR3 consists of 15 residues. CDR3 sequence: CASSSPSGSFDEQYF. In nucleotides, the CDR3 is TGTGCCAGCAGCTCGCCTAGCGGGAGTTTTGACGAGCAGTACTTC.

The gene calls are TRBV7-6 and TRBJ2-7, with D unclear. Germline V CDR1 and CDR2: SGHVS, FNYEAQ. The CDR3 length is 14 residues. The V and J ends lost 2 bases and 0 bases respectively, with 8 bases between them. The CDR3: CASSLKESSYEQYF. Here the CDR3 DNA reads TGTGCCAGCAGCTTAAAGGAAAGCTCCTACGAGCAGTACTTC.

The rearrangement links TRBV27 to TRBJ1-4; D might be TRBD1 (6 bases). Germline CDR1 and CDR2: MNHEY and SMNVEV (reference sequence). Deletions cut 5 bases from V and 5 bases from J, with 24 bases between. The CDR3 extends over 18 amino acids. The CDR3 DNA reads TGTGCCAGCAGTACTATTGGGACATCAGGTTGGGGGAATGAAAAACTGTTTTTT. The encoded protein is CASSTIGTSGWGNEKLFF.

V and J are TRBV4-3 and TRBJ1-5; possible D gene TRBD1, 6 bases. Germline V gene sequence: CDR1 LGHNA, CDR2 YSLEER. Between the trimmed V and J ends, which lost 1 base and 4 bases, there was a span of 8 bases. This CDR3 comprises 14 residues. The CDR3 sequence is CASSQGTANQPQHF. The CDR3 DNA follows: TGCGCCAGCAGCCAAGGGACAGCTAATCAGCCCCAGCATTTT.